The 25 T cell receptor beta chains below all came from one sample that was sequenced in a study of blood T cell repertoires in COVID-19. Assay used: immunoSEQ multiplex PCR; TCRdb lists only in-frame clones, some missing. The sample has 45,000 to 65,000 clones, around 84% seen once; the top ten hold about 4%. The sample consisted of peripheral blood. The source of these receptors is a man at least 80 years old with active COVID-19.

The genes are TRBV6-2 or TRBV6-3 and TRBJ1-5, with a tentative D call TRBD1 (6 bases). The CDR3 has 14 amino acids. Germline V CDR1 and CDR2: MNHEY, SVGEGT. Trimming pared 6 bases from V and 3 bases from J, leaving 12 bases between. In DNA form, the CDR3 reads TGTGCCAGCAGCCACGGGACAAACAATCAGCCCCAGCATTTT. Its protein is CASSHGTNNQPQHF.

The chain carries TRBV3-1 (or the pseudogene TRBV3-2) and TRBJ2-3, with 10 bases identical to TRBD2. V gave up 6 bases and J gave up 2 bases; unmatched junction bases: 11. This CDR3 contains 17 residues. Looked up from germline, CDR1 is LGHDT and CDR2 is YNNKEL (reference sequence). In DNA, the CDR3 is TGTGCCAGCAGTCAAAGACCCGGGACTAGCGCCACAGATACGCAGTATTTT. Its protein is CASSQRPGTSATDTQYF.

V gene TRBV19 combines with J gene TRBJ2-7, with 7 bases lining up with TRBD2. The CDR3 totals 13 residues. Germline-derived CDR1 and CDR2 are LNHDA and SQIVND (reference sequence). The junction had 8 bases not matched to a gene; V was cut back by 5 bases and J by 7 bases. The CDR3 region has the DNA TGTGCCAGTAGTTCTCAAACGGGGGGAGAGCAGTACTTC. This encodes CASSSQTGGEQYF.

The rearrangement links TRBV7-2 to TRBJ2-7; 7 nucleotides match TRBD1. The CDR3 sequence is 16 residues long. Germline V gene lookup returns CDR1 SGHTA and CDR2 FQGNSA. V lost 3 bases to trimming and J lost 5 bases; unmatched junction nucleotides: 13. The CDR3 DNA reads as TGTGCCAGCAGCTTGAGCCCGGCCAGGGGGTACCACGAGCAGTACTTC. Protein sequence: CASSLSPARGYHEQYF.

To note about this clone: One junction end disagrees with the germline gene, perhaps due to a read error. CDR3 amino acids: CAGSRRKTGPVSRSNQPQHF. In nucleotides, the CDR3 is TGTGCCGGTAGTCGACGAAAGACAGGTCCCGTGAGTCGTAGCAATCAGCCCCAGCATTTT. The V call is TRBV19, the J call TRBJ1-5; a possible D gene is TRBD1 (6 bases). CDR3 length: 20 residues. CDR1 and CDR2 (germline): LNHDA, SQIVND (reference sequence). The full variable domain, with the rest looked up from reference TRBV19 and TRBJ1-5, is DGGITQSPKYLFRKEGQNVTLSCEQNLNHDAMYWYRQDPGQGLRLIYYSQIVNDFQKGDIAEGYSVSREKKESFPLTVTSAQKNPTAFYLCAGSRRKTGPVSRSNQPQHFGDGTRLSIL.

This clone was seen only once. The chain joins TRBV5-1 to TRBJ2-1, with 9 positions matching TRBD2. The V gene's germline CDR1 is SGHRS and CDR2 YFSETQ. This CDR3 region has 16 residues. With V trimmed by 1 base and J by 1 base, 3 bases remained unmatched. This CDR3 is CASSLMAGGSYNEQFF. In DNA form, the CDR3 reads TGCGCCAGCAGCTTGATGGCGGGAGGGTCCTACAATGAGCAGTTCTTC.

V usage is TRBV7-9 and J usage is TRBJ1-2; 10 bases agree with TRBD1. Germline assignment: CDR1 SEHNR and CDR2 FQNEAQ (reference sequence). V gave up 5 bases and J gave up 8 bases; unmatched junction bases: 8. The CDR3 totals 14 residues. The CDR3 nucleotides are TGTGCCAGCAGCCCAAGACAGGGGGCGGAAGGCTACACCTTC. It translates to CASSPRQGAEGYTF.

This chain joins TRBV4-2 and TRBJ2-7; D is perhaps TRBD1 (5 bases). The CDR3 covers 14 residues. V shed 2 bases and J shed 2 bases, with 10 bases lying between them. Germline values: CDR1 LGHNA, CDR2 YNFKEQ. The CDR3 region has the DNA TGTGCCAGCAGCCAAAGGCCGGACACCTACGAGCAGTACTTC. Translated: CASSQRPDTYEQYF.

The CDR3 sequence: CASSPRTSSYEQYF. As DNA, the CDR3 is TGTGCCAGCAGTCCCCGAACCAGTTCGTACGAGCAGTACTTC. The rearrangement joins TRBV27 to TRBJ2-7; D ambiguous. Germline V gene sequence: CDR1 MNHEY, CDR2 SMNVEV (reference sequence). The CDR3 has 14 residues. Trimming left V 5 bases short and J 4 bases short, with 15 bases between.

This clone was picked up a small number of times. V gene TRBV3-1 (or the pseudogene TRBV3-2) combines with J gene TRBJ2-2; 14 bases are shared with TRBD2. Germline assignment: CDR1 LGHDT and CDR2 YNNKEL (reference sequence). V gave up 0 bases and J gave up 2 bases; unmatched junction bases: 8. This CDR3 is 20 amino acids long. CDR3 DNA sequence: TGTGCCAGCAGCCAAGATCCCCCAGGGACTAGCGGGAGAAACACCGGGGAGCTGTTTTTT. Amino acid sequence: CASSQDPPGTSGRNTGELFF.

This CDR3 is CASSYSGRASNTIYF. The CDR3 bases are TGTGCCAGCAGTTACTCGGGCAGGGCGTCGAACACCATATATTTT. The gene calls are TRBV6-5 and TRBJ1-3; D is perhaps TRBD1 (5 bases). CDR3 length: 15 amino acids. Germline assignment: CDR1 MNHEY and CDR2 SVGAGI. V was clipped by 0 bases and J by 7 bases, with 13 bases between them.

The chain uses TRBV2 and TRBJ1-5; a possible D gene is TRBD1 (5 bases). The germline V and J ends were trimmed by 7 bases and 4 bases, with 11 bases remaining between them. The CDR3 length is 13 residues. CDR1 is SNHLY, CDR2 FYNNEI, per germline. Here the CDR3 DNA reads TGTGCCAGCACCCAGGACACTAATCAGCCCCAGCATTTT. It codes for CASTQDTNQPQHF.

The V and J genes are TRBV10-3 and TRBJ2-7, with a possible D match to TRBD2 (5 bases). V was clipped by 6 bases and J by 0 bases, with 6 bases between them. Germline CDR1 is ENHRY and CDR2 is SYGVKD. The CDR3 loop spans 12 amino acids. In DNA form, the CDR3 reads TGTGCCATCAGAACTAGCTCCTACGAGCAGTACTTC. This sequence encodes CAIRTSSYEQYF.

The chain couples TRBV19 to TRBJ1-6; 9 nucleotides line up with TRBD1. Germline V CDR1 and CDR2: LNHDA, SQIVND (reference sequence). The CDR3 sequence is 16 residues long. V dropped 6 bases and J dropped 1; count of bases not matched to a gene: 4. The CDR3 DNA sequence: TGTGCCAGTAGCCCCGGGACAGGGTCCTATAATTCACCCCTCCACTTT. Translation gives CASSPGTGSYNSPLHF.

This clone was picked up a small number of times. The chain joins TRBV28 to TRBJ1-2; the D gene is possibly TRBD1 (5 bases). Trimming left V 4 bases short and J 1 base short, with 13 bases between. The CDR3 covers 15 residues. CDR1 is MDHEN and CDR2 is SYDVKM in the germline V gene. DNA for the CDR3: TGTGCCAGCAGTTCCAGCGGGGGTTTTAACTATGGCTACACCTTC. It yields the protein CASSSSGGFNYGYTF.

V and J are TRBV6-2 or TRBV6-3 and TRBJ2-7; 9 bases agree with TRBD1. V lost 6 bases and J lost 1; bases outside the gene matches: 1. From germline, CDR1 is MNHEY and CDR2 SVGEGT. The CDR3 loop spans 13 amino acids. The CDR3 protein is CASSGQGSYEQYF. For the CDR3, the DNA is TGTGCCAGCAGCGGACAGGGGTCCTACGAGCAGTACTTC.

The CDR3, as DNA: TGTGCCAGTAGCAAGGGGCTAAACCGACAGAACACCGGGGAGCTGTTTTTT. Translated, it gives CASSKGLNRQNTGELFF. The chain uses TRBV19 and TRBJ2-2, with a weak D call TRBD1 (5 bases). V lost 6 bases and J lost 1, with 18 bases in between. Germline values: CDR1 LNHDA, CDR2 SQIVND (reference sequence). The CDR3 totals 17 residues.

The chain links TRBV6-5 to TRBJ1-1, with 10 bases identical to TRBD1. This CDR3 is 11 amino acids long. V shed 8 bases and J 10 bases; nucleotides not matched to a gene: 4. Germline V gives CDR1 MNHEY, CDR2 SVGAGI. The CDR3 reads CASDRGRRAFF. The CDR3 DNA sequence: TGTGCCAGCGACAGGGGGCGTCGAGCTTTCTTT.

The chain links TRBV6-2 or TRBV6-3 to TRBJ1-2; D gene unclear. Germline CDR1 and CDR2: MNHEY and SVGEGT. The CDR3 spans 15 residues. The ends were cut back, 5 bases at V and 4 bases at J, with 17 bases in the middle. CDR3 coding DNA: TGTGCCAGCAGTCTGACTGAAGTCCCTCTCTATGGCTACACCTTC. Translated: CASSLTEVPLYGYTF.

This chain links TRBV12-3 or TRBV12-4 with TRBJ1-2; 9 bases match TRBD1. The junction had 4 bases not matched to a gene; V was cut back by 5 bases and J by 6 bases. The CDR3 runs 13 residues. In DNA, the CDR3 is TGTGCCAGCAGTAGACGGACAGGGGATGGCTACACCTTC. The encoded protein is CASSRRTGDGYTF.

This clone was seen just once. The rearrangement uses TRBV19 and TRBJ1-5; the D gene is possibly TRBD1 (5 bases). The CDR3 loop spans 16 amino acids. The V end lost 4 bases, the J end lost 0 bases, and 13 bases lay between the germline ends. Germline loops: CDR1 LNHDA, CDR2 SQIVND (reference sequence). CDR3 sequence reads: CASSTTWTTSNQPQHF. The DNA of the CDR3 is TGTGCCAGTAGTACGACGTGGACAACTAGCAATCAGCCCCAGCATTTT.

This sequence joins TRBV28 and TRBJ1-5; 8 nucleotides agree with TRBD1. V was clipped by 4 bases and J by 3 bases; unmatched bases: 5. There are 15 residues in the CDR3. CDR1 and CDR2 (germline): MDHEN, SYDVKM. CDR3 DNA: TGTGCCAGCAGTTACGACAGGGGTATCAATCAGCCCCAGCATTTT. It codes for CASSYDRGINQPQHF. The full variable domain, in which reference TRBV28 and TRBJ1-5 provide the parts outside the CDR3, is DVKVTQSSRYLVKRTGEKVFLECVQDMDHENMFWYRQDPGLGLRLIYFSYDVKMKEKGDIPEGYSVSREKKERFSLILESASTNQTSMYLCASSYDRGINQPQHFGDGTRLSIL.

This chain connects TRBV28 to TRBJ1-4; 9 bases match TRBD1. Unmatched junction bases numbered 0, after V lost 8 bases and J lost 2 bases. The CDR3 has 13 residues. Germline V CDR1 and CDR2: MDHEN, SYDVKM. The CDR3 DNA follows: TGTGCCAGCGGGACAGGGACTAATGAAAAACTGTTTTTT. This sequence encodes CASGTGTNEKLFF.

The chain has TRBV27 and TRBJ2-7; 8 positions match TRBD1. V dropped 6 bases and J dropped 3; count of bases not matched to a gene: 4. Per the germline V gene, CDR1 is MNHEY and CDR2 is SMNVEV (reference sequence). This CDR3 is built from 13 residues. CDR3 sequence: CASRGTGGYEQYF. The CDR3 DNA reads as TGTGCCAGCAGGGGAACAGGGGGCTACGAGCAGTACTTC.

This clone was detected only a few times. The chain recombines TRBV7-3 with TRBJ2-1; TRBD1 matches at 9 bases. There are 14 residues in the CDR3. Germline values: CDR1 SGHTA, CDR2 FQGTGA. V trimming: 8 bases; J trimming: 6 bases; junction bases outside the gene matches: 8. Written as DNA, the CDR3 is TGTGCCAGCTGCCCCGGGACAGGGTCCAATGAGCAGTTCTTC. This sequence encodes CASCPGTGSNEQFF.